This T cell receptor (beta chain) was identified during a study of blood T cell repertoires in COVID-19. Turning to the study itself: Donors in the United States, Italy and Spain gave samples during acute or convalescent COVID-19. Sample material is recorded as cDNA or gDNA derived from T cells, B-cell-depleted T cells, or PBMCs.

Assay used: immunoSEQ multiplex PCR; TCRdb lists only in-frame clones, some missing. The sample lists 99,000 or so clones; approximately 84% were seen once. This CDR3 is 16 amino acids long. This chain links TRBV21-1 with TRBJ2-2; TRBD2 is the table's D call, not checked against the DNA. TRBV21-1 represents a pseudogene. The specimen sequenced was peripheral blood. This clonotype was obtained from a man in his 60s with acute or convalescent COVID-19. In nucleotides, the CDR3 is TGTGCCGGGAATTGGGCGGGGGCAACGGGGACCGGGGAGCTGTTTTTT. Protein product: CAGNWAGATGTGELFF.